One and the same sample provided the 6 T cell receptor beta chains below, sequenced in a study of cytomegalovirus exposure and HLA in healthy donors (dated by TCRdb to about 2017). Libraries came from the immunoSEQ multiplex PCR assay. The multiplex PCR relied on a mix of 60 forward primers for TCR Vbeta segments and 13 reverse primers for TCR Jbeta segments. Drawn from immuneACCESS, this table holds only the in-frame rearrangements with V and J called that TCRdb kept. Clones are partly lost; checked studies trace under half to an unresolved V gene and leave the rest unexplained. This sample comprises more than 150,000 clones, roughly 82% of them detected only once. 2.6% of the sample rests with the top ten. Sequencing was carried out using PBMCs. These receptors came from a woman aged 45-59 years in good health and CMV-seropositive.

This clone appeared a few times. This rearrangement joins TRBV6-6 to TRBJ1-2; D possibly corresponds to TRBD1 (6 bases). The CDR3 totals 13 residues. Trimming left V 6 bases short and J 6 bases short, with 14 bases between. The germline CDR1 and CDR2 sequences are MNHNY and SVGAGI (reference sequence). CDR3 coding DNA: TGTGCCAGCAGACTCGAGGGGGGGGATGGCTACACCTTC. Protein: CASRLEGGDGYTF.

This sequence joins TRBV9 and TRBJ2-3; a weak D match, TRBD2 (8 bases). Germline lookup yields CDR1 SGDLS and CDR2 YYNGEE. This CDR3 contains 14 residues. V was pared by 8 bases and J by 6 bases, with 19 bases between. The chain's CDR3 is CASNTGVAGDTQYF. The CDR3 nucleotides are TGTGCCAGTAACACAGGGGTAGCGGGGGATACGCAGTATTTT.

The chain is built from TRBV7-2 and TRBJ2-3, with D possibly being TRBD2 (7 bases). The CDR3 is 16 residues long. Trimming shortened V by 5 bases and J by 1 base, and 16 bases separated the two germline ends. Germline CDR1 reads SGHTA; CDR2 reads FQGNSA. CDR3: CASSRERGARTDTQYF. The CDR3 region has the DNA TGTGCCAGCAGCCGGGAACGGGGGGCCCGCACAGATACGCAGTATTTT.

The chain couples TRBV5-4 to TRBJ1-2; possibly TRBD1 for D (6 bases). Trimming shortened V by 5 bases and J by 3 bases, and 17 bases separated the two germline ends. CDR3 length equals 15 residues. Germline V lookup: CDR1 SGHNT, CDR2 YYREEE (reference sequence). This chain's CDR3 is CASRQGGTFDYGYTF. The CDR3 nucleotides read TGTGCCAGCAGACAGGGAGGGACCTTTGACTATGGCTACACCTTC. The full variable domain, with the rest looked up from reference TRBV5-4 and TRBJ1-2, is ETGVTQSPTHLIKTRGQQVTLRCSSQSGHNTVSWYQQALGQGPQFIFQYYREEENGRGNFPPRFSGLQFPNYSSELNVNALELDDSALYLCASRQGGTFDYGYTFGSGTRLTVV.

The chain carries TRBV5-4 and TRBJ2-5; maybe TRBD1 (6 bases). Germline V gene sequence: CDR1 SGHNT, CDR2 YYREEE (reference sequence). Between the trimmed V and J ends, which lost 4 bases and 5 bases, there was a span of 18 bases. The CDR3 contains 15 residues. The CDR3 reads CASSVGHREMETQYF. CDR3 nucleotides: TGTGCCAGCAGCGTAGGACACAGGGAGATGGAGACCCAGTACTTC.

The chain has TRBV2 and TRBJ1-6; unclear D gene. The CDR3 sequence is 16 residues long. Trimming stripped 8 bases from V and 0 bases from J, with 14 bases between. Per germline, CDR1 SNHLY and CDR2 FYNNEI. The CDR3 is CASVEHRDSYNSPLHF. The CDR3 bases are TGTGCCAGCGTTGAACACCGGGACTCCTATAATTCACCCCTCCACTTT. Using reference TRBV2 and TRBJ1-6 for the parts outside the CDR3, the full variable domain is EPEVTQTPSHQVTQMGQEVILRCVPISNHLYFYWYRQILGQKVEFLVSFYNNEISEKSEIFDDQFSVERPDGSNFTLKIRSTKLEDSAMYFCASVEHRDSYNSPLHFGNGTRLTVT.